This passage covers 7 T cell receptor beta chains from one sample sequenced in a study of blood T cell repertoires in COVID-19. Libraries were prepared by immunoSEQ multiplex PCR; TCRdb keeps only in-frame clonotypes and omits some of them. The sample contains around 190,000 clones, approximately 84% of which appear only once. Sample: PBMCs or T cells enriched from blood (not recorded which). The receptors stem from a woman younger than 45 who had recovered from COVID-19.

V is TRBV19 and J is TRBJ1-2, with TRBD1 matching over 8 bases. The CDR3 covers 16 residues. CDR1 LNHDA and CDR2 SQIVND come from the germline V gene (reference sequence). Trimming at V came to 1 base and at J to 4 bases, leaving 8 bases not matched to a gene. The CDR3 coding sequence is TGTGCCAGTAGTATAGTGAAGACAGGGGCCGCCTATGGCTACACCTTC. Translating gives CASSIVKTGAAYGYTF.

The chain is built from TRBV5-1 and TRBJ2-1; 16 bases are shared with TRBD2. Germline lookup yields CDR1 SGHRS and CDR2 YFSETQ. This CDR3 has 18 residues. V was pared by 3 bases and J by 8 bases, with 11 bases of the junction left unmatched. CDR3 coding DNA: TGCGCCAGCAGCTCGGGGTTCGGGACTAGCGGGAGGGGCGATGAGCAGTTCTTC. Its protein is CASSSGFGTSGRGDEQFF.

The chain combines TRBV27 with TRBJ1-4, with 9 bases matching TRBD1. J lost 3 bases, V lost 10 bases, and 24 bases had no gene match. Looked up from germline, CDR1 is MNHEY and CDR2 is SMNVEV (reference sequence). There are 20 residues in the CDR3. The CDR3 region is CATGIRGQGYGSKANEKLFF. CDR3 bases: TGTGCCACCGGAATCCGCGGACAGGGGTACGGAAGTAAGGCTAATGAAAAACTGTTTTTT. Complete variable domain (other parts from reference TRBV27 and TRBJ1-4): EAQVTQNPRYLITVTGKKLTVTCSQNMNHEYMSWYRQDPGLGLRQIYYSMNVEVTDKGDVPEGYKVSRKEKRNFPLILESPSPNQTSLYFCATGIRGQGYGSKANEKLFFGSGTQLSVL.

The chain recombines TRBV11-2 with TRBJ1-1; D may be TRBD1 (6 bases). CDR1 and CDR2 from the germline V gene are SGHAT and FQNNGV. V was trimmed by 6 bases and J by 3 bases, leaving 17 bases between them. This CDR3 is 15 amino acids long. The CDR3 here is CASRRQETRDTEAFF. In nucleotides, the CDR3 is TGTGCCAGCAGACGACAGGAAACGCGCGACACTGAAGCTTTCTTT.

This clone was counted only a few times. The V call is TRBV7-8, the J call TRBJ1-5; the D is unclear. This CDR3 comprises 12 residues. Germline lookup yields CDR1 SGHVS and CDR2 FQNEAQ. V gave up 3 bases and J gave up 4 bases, with 4 bases separating them. For the CDR3, the DNA is TGTGCCAGCAGCTTCACTAATCAGCCCCAGCATTTT. This translates into CASSFTNQPQHF.

The rearrangement uses TRBV28 and TRBJ1-2, with TRBD1 as a possible D gene (6 bases). The germline V and J ends were trimmed by 4 bases and 3 bases, with 9 bases remaining between them. The CDR3 loop spans 13 amino acids. Germline V gene sequence: CDR1 MDHEN, CDR2 SYDVKM. The CDR3 region has the DNA TGTGCCAGCAGTTCCGGACAGTACTATGGCTACACCTTC. This translates into CASSSGQYYGYTF.

The chain has TRBV15 and TRBJ2-5; TRBD2 matches at 8 bases. Per the germline V gene, CDR1 is LNHNV and CDR2 is YYDKDF (reference sequence). J gave up 2 bases and V 4 bases, and 9 bases lay outside the gene matches. CDR3 length equals 16 residues. The CDR3 sequence: CATSIFPSGLQETQYF. CDR3 in DNA: TGTGCCACCAGCATTTTTCCTAGCGGGCTGCAAGAGACCCAGTACTTC. Using reference TRBV15 and TRBJ2-5 for the parts outside the CDR3, the full variable domain is DAMVIQNPRYQVTQFGKPVTLSCSQTLNHNVMYWYQQKSSQAPKLLFHYYDKDFNNEADTPDNFQSRRPNTSFCFLDIRSPGLGDTAMYLCATSIFPSGLQETQYFGPGTRLLVL.